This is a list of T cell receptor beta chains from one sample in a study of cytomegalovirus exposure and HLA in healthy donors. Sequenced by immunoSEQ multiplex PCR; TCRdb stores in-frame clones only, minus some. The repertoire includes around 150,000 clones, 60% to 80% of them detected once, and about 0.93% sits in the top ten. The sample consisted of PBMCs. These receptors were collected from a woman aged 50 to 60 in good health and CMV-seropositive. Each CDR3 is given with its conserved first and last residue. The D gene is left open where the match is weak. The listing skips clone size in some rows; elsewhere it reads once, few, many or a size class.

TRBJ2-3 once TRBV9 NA TGTGCCAGCAGTCTAGCGCTCCCAGATACGCAGTATTTT CASSLALPDTQYF
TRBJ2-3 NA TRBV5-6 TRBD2 TGTGCCAGCAGCTTGGTAGCCGGGACTAGTGGGGATACGCAGTATTTT CASSLVAGTSGDTQYF
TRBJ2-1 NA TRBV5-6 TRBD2 TGTGCCAGCAGCAAGCGGGGGGGATCATACAATGAGCAGTTCTTC CASSKRGGSYNEQFF
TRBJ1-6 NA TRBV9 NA TGTGCCAGCAGCGTAGAGGGGGTGGGTTATTCACCCCTCCACTTT CASSVEGVGYSPLHF
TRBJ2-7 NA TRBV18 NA TGTGCCAGCTCACGGACTGGGCCGGGACTGGAGTCCTACGAGCAGTACTTC CASSRTGPGLESYEQYF
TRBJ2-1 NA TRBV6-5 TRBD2 TGTGCCAGCAGTTACTCGATATTGCGGGAGGGTGGGCAGTTCTTC CASSYSILREGGQFF
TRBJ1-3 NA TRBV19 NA TGTGCCAGTAGTAAACAGGGACAACGTGGAAACACCATATATTTT CASSKQGQRGNTIYF
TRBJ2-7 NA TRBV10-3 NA TGTGCCATCAGGGGGACTACAGGGTACTACGAGCAGTACTTC CAIRGTTGYYEQYF
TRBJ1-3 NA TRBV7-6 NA TGTGCCAGCAGCTTAGGACAGGGAAACACCATATATTTT CASSLGQGNTIYF
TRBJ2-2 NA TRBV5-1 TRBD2 TGCGCCAGCAGCTTCCCCAGGGTAGCGGGGGGATCCACCGGGGAGCTGTTTTTT CASSFPRVAGGSTGELFF
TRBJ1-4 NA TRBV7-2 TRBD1 TGTGCCAGCAGCTTAGATGGGACAGGGGAAAAACTGTTTTTT CASSLDGTGEKLFF
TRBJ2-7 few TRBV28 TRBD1 TGTGCCAGCAGCACGGGACAGGGGTTCGAGCAGTACTTC CASSTGQGFEQYF
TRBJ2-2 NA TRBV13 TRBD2 TGTGCCAGCAGCACAAGACCCCAAGCGGGAGGTGAGGGGAATGCGAACACCGGGGAGCTGTTTTTT CASSTRPQAGGEGNANTGELFF
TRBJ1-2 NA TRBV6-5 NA TGTGCCAGCAGGGGAGGGGCGCCTAACTATGGCTACACCTTC CASRGGAPNYGYTF
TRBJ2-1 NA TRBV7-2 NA TGTGCCAGCAGCTTAGTCGGGCGGCGGGGTGGCTACGGGCAGTTCTTC CASSLVGRRGGYGQFF
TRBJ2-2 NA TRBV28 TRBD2 TGTGCCAGCATGAGGAGCGGGAGGGCCGGGGAGCTGTTTTTT CASMRSGRAGELFF
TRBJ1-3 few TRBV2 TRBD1 TGTGCCAGCAGTGACCCGCAGGGGGCGGCTGGAAACACCATATATTTT CASSDPQGAAGNTIYF
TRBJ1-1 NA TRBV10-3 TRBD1 TGTGCCATCAGTGGGACAGGGGGCAATGTGAACACTGAAGCTTTCTTT CAISGTGGNVNTEAFF
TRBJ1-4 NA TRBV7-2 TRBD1 TGTGCCAGCAGCAAGGGAACGGGACAGGGAGGGGAAAAACTGTTTTTT CASSKGTGQGGEKLFF
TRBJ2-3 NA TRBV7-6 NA TGTGCCAGCAGACGGGGAAGAGCGGCAGATACGCAGTATTTT CASRRGRAADTQYF
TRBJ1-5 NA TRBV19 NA TGTGCCAGTACCGCCCGCGGGGGCATAGGACAGCCCCAGCATTTT CASTARGGIGQPQHF
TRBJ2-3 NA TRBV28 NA TGTGCCAGCAGTAGTTCGGGACATTCTTTCACAGATACGCAGTATTTT CASSSSGHSFTDTQYF
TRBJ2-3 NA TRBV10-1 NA TGCGCCAGCAGTGAGTCGAGAAACAGGGTTAACACAGATACGCAGTATTTT CASSESRNRVNTDTQYF
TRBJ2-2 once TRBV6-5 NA TGTGCCGCACAGGTTAACAGGAACACCGGGGAGCTGTTTTTT CAAQVNRNTGELFF
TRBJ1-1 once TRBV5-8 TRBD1 TGTGCCAGCAGCTTGGGACAGGGCTCCACTGAAGCTTTCTTT CASSLGQGSTEAFF
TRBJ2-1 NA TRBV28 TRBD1 TGTGCCAGCAGTGGCCCGGGACAGGTGTATAATGAGCAGTTCTTC CASSGPGQVYNEQFF
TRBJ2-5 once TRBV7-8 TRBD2 TGTGCCAGCAGCCCGAATAGCGGGCGTCAAGAGACCCAGTACTTC CASSPNSGRQETQYF
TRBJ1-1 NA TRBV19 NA TGTGCCAGTAGTACAACAGGATTTACTGAAGCTTTCTTT CASSTTGFTEAFF
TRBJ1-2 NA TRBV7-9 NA TGTGCCAGCAGCCTCCGAGGGGGTGACACGGACGGCTACACCTTC CASSLRGGDTDGYTF
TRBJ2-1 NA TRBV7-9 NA TGTGCCAGCAGCTTTGCTAGGGGCGTAGACAATGAGCAGTTCTTC CASSFARGVDNEQFF